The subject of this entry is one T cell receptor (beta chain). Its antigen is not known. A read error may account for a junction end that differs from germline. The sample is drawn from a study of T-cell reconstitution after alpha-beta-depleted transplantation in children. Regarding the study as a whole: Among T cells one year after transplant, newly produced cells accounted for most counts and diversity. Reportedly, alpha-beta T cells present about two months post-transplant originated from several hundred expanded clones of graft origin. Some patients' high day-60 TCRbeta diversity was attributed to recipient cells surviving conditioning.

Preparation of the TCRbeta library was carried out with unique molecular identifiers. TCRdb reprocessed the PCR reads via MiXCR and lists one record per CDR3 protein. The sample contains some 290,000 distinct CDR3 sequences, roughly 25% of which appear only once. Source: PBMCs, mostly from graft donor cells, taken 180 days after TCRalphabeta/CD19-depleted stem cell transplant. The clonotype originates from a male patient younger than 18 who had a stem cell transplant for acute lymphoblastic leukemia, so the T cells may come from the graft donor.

The DNA for the CDR3 is TGTGCCGGCAGGACAGCCTACTACAATGAGCAGTTCTTC. Amino acid sequence: CAGRTAYYNEQFF. The rearrangement links TRBV12-3 or TRBV12-4 to TRBJ2-1, with D perhaps matching TRBD1 (6 bases). There are 13 residues in the CDR3.